The 5 T cell receptor beta chains below come from one sample, sequenced in a study of cytomegalovirus exposure and HLA in healthy donors. Researchers ran the PCR with 60 Vbeta and 13 Jbeta primers. Sequenced by immunoSEQ multiplex PCR; TCRdb stores in-frame clones only, minus some. The repertoire table contains 100,000 to 150,000 clones. The sequencing sample was made of PBMCs. Every receptor here comes from a woman aged 40 to 50 in good health and CMV-seropositive.

J is TRBJ2-1 and V is TRBV7-3, with 7 bases identical to TRBD2. Germline CDR1 reads SGHTA; CDR2 reads FQGTGA. CDR3 length: 17 residues. V was pared by 2 bases and J by 0 bases, with 7 bases of the junction left unmatched. CDR3 protein: CASSLFGLADSYNEQFF. CDR3 nucleotide sequence: TGTGCCAGCAGCTTATTTGGCCTAGCGGACTCCTACAATGAGCAGTTCTTC.

The chain combines TRBV28 with TRBJ2-7; a possible D gene is TRBD1 (6 bases). This CDR3 is 15 amino acids long. V lost 3 bases to trimming and J lost 3 bases, with 15 bases between them. Germline CDR1 and CDR2: MDHEN and SYDVKM. The CDR3 here is CASSFPQGSHYEQYF. CDR3 DNA: TGTGCCAGCAGTTTTCCACAGGGATCCCACTACGAGCAGTACTTC.

The CDR3 region is CASRDTGFPEDTQYF. The CDR3 DNA is TGCGCCAGCAGGGATACAGGTTTCCCTGAAGATACGCAGTATTTT. This chain connects TRBV10-1 to TRBJ2-3, with D possibly being TRBD1 (5 bases). The CDR3 contains 15 residues. Per germline, CDR1 WNHNN and CDR2 SYGVQD (reference sequence). V lost 6 bases to trimming and J lost 5 bases, with 18 bases between them.

J is TRBJ2-5 and V is TRBV6-6; D uncertain. This CDR3 contains 14 residues. Germline V CDR1 and CDR2: MNHNY, SVGAGI (reference sequence). Trimming left V 2 bases short and J 1 base short, with 8 bases between. CDR3 in amino acids: CASSYAIVQETQYF. The CDR3 DNA sequence: TGTGCCAGCAGTTACGCCATAGTCCAAGAGACCCAGTACTTC.

The CDR3 sequence is CASSQEQANAYEQYF. Written as DNA, the CDR3 is TGCGCCAGCAGCCAAGAACAGGCAAACGCCTACGAGCAGTACTTC. V usage is TRBV4-1 and J usage is TRBJ2-7, with D perhaps matching TRBD1 (5 bases). The ends were cut back, 0 bases at V and 2 bases at J, with 11 bases in the middle. The CDR3 is 15 amino acids. The V gene's germline CDR1 is MGHRA and CDR2 YSYEKL.